One T cell receptor beta chain is described in this entry. This clonotype was detected only a few times. Its antigen has not been determined. No much larger clone exists at a distance of one base, and base qualities are not known. The data originate from a study of T cells in Graves' hyperthyroidism and ophthalmopathy (dated by TCRdb to about 2019). Regarding the complete study: Peripheral blood samples were taken at initial diagnosis, before any treatment was given. TCR V-J signatures able to tell the groups apart were searched for in a discovery cohort of 90 to 100 patients, of whom over 40 had Graves' ophthalmopathy and 57 had stable Graves' hyperthyroidism. Prospective prediction of ophthalmopathy was tested in an independent validation cohort consisting of 18 hyperthyroidism patients and about 17 patients who later progressed to ophthalmopathy. The 100 discovery patients were randomly split 7:3 into training and test sets. The study also compared thyroid tissue and blood T-cell repertoires from about six Graves' hyperthyroidism patients. Following sampling, methimazole starting at 30 mg daily was given to hyperthyroidism patients, and high-dose intravenous methylprednisolone was given to ophthalmopathy patients. The paper reports TCR Vbeta CDR3 sequencing of over 130 peripheral blood samples: approximately 41 ophthalmopathy, under 80 hyperthyroidism and around 17 progressor patients.

TCR beta CDR3 regions were amplified from RNA transcripts. The first round of RT-PCR for the TCR CDR3 was performed with the HTBI primer set and the Qiagen OneStep RT-PCR kit. Libraries were constructed in a second round of multiplex PCR, after which size selection and purification were carried out. Paired-end sequencing of the libraries was performed with 100 bp reads on an Illumina HiSeq2000. Per the authors' processing: Raw data were processed with SOAPnuke, discarding reads with adapters, uncalled bases, mean Phred below 15, or no exact constant-primer or identifier match. COPE v1.2.5 was used to merge high-quality paired reads, and clonotypes were defined as unique nucleotide sequences. MiTCR v1.1 was used to align clonotypes to the IMGT TRBV, TRBD and TRBJ reference segments. Analysis was restricted to V-J combinations with a frequency above 0.0001, which covered about 99% of repertoires. A TCS score was defined as the ratio between F50 (clonal expansion) and ExV (chaos), using BLOSUM62-based TCRdist between CDR3 peptides within each V-J. Welch's t-statistics and random forest reduced some 510 V-J features to fewer than 15, which were used in a naive Bayes classifier (R e1071). The Morisita-Horn index was used to measure how similar the thyroid and blood repertoires were. Using fastp trimming at Q25 and MiXCR clonotype assembly, TCRdb reanalyzed the public sequencing data and kept in-frame beta chains. Rows with a matching CDR3 protein are joined into one entry that keeps the most common DNA and genes. The V and J calls here are based on TCRdb, not the publication. The sample includes nearly 750,000 distinct CDR3 sequences, with about a third observed a single time. The ten largest clones add up to less than 40% of the sample.

Graves' hyperthyroidism was defined as stable when no progression to ophthalmopathy occurred over 18 months of follow-up. Hyperthyroidism patients were newly diagnosed, had a disease duration of under 2 months, and were aged 18 to 65 years. Patients with uncontrolled infections, other autoimmune diseases, pregnancy or lactation were excluded. Clinical symptoms, serum thyroxine and TRAb, thyroid ultrasound, and orbital computed tomography formed the basis for the diagnoses. Ficoll-Paque density gradient centrifugation was used to isolate PBMCs from 8 to 10 ml of fresh peripheral blood. Trizol reagent was used to extract total RNA, and RNA quality was then checked on an Agilent 2100 Bioanalyzer. Overall results and qualifications from the work: Most expanded thyroid clonotypes (frequency above 0.001) were also detected in blood, suggesting blood repertoires may reflect thyroid immune responses. No statistical method was used to set the sample size in advance, and investigators knew the group allocation. In validation, the model predicted progression to ophthalmopathy a median of roughly 6.5 months before onset, with roughly 68% sensitivity and about 72% specificity. A 13 V-J signature model separated ophthalmopathy from stable hyperthyroidism, with around 91% sensitivity and roughly 82% specificity in cross-validation and 80%/75% in testing.

The CDR3 has 15 amino acids, counting the end cysteine and phenylalanine. Here the CDR3 DNA is all that survives: 45 bases in frame from base 1. Sequences LGHNA (CDR1) and YSLEER (CDR2) are obtained from the germline V gene. V is cut by 4 bases and J by 8 bases, and the space between the germline ends is 20 bases. Sample: blood. The V gene is TRBV4-3 and the J gene is TRBJ1-2; a weak D assignment points to TRBD1 (5 bases agree). This TCR was sampled from a woman between 40 and 55 years old with Graves' hyperthyroidism. The nucleotides read TGCGCCAGCAGCCGGGGCAGTCAGACATTTGGGGGCTACACCTTC. Translated, it reads CASSRGSQTFGGYTF.